Below, 24 T cell receptor beta chains from the same sample are listed, as sequenced in a study of radiation and T cells in renal cell carcinoma. Assay: immunoSEQ multiplex PCR; the TCRdb copy retains only in-frame clones and omits some. The sample has roughly 140,000 clones, 87% seen once; the top ten hold 10% to 15%. Time point meaning: blood 2 weeks post-SBRT. Sample treatment: 15 Gy SBRT to primary tumor, nephrectomy 4 weeks later. The sequencing here drew on blood, taken from a patient whose treatment included radiotherapy and nephrectomy. The receptors derive from a woman between 50 and 59 years old with renal cell carcinoma.

Turning to this clone: Other DNA variants within this sample encode the same CDR3. V is TRBV5-5 and J is TRBJ1-2; D remains ambiguous. Germline V CDR1 and CDR2: SGHKS, YYEKEE (reference sequence). Trimming cost V 0 bases and J 4 bases, with 4 bases left between them. The CDR3 is made up of 12 amino acids. The CDR3 sequence is CASSLDSYGYTF. The CDR3 nucleotides are TGTGCCAGCAGCTTGGATTCCTATGGCTACACCTTC.

The gene calls are TRBV5-1 and TRBJ2-5, with D possibly being TRBD1 (5 bases). The V and J ends lost 0 bases and 1 base respectively, with 7 bases between them. Germline V gene lookup returns CDR1 SGHRS and CDR2 YFSETQ. The CDR3 is 14 amino acids. The CDR3 nucleotides read TGCGCCAGCAGCTTGGCAGGGATCCAAGAGACCCAGTACTTC. Translated, it gives CASSLAGIQETQYF.

Details on this clone: The junction and the germline gene differ at one end; a read error may be behind it. J is TRBJ2-5 and V is TRBV7-9; 7 nucleotides agree with TRBD2. In germline, CDR1 is SEHNR, CDR2 FQNEAQ (reference sequence). The CDR3 has 12 amino acids. The CDR3 DNA follows: TGTGCCAGCAGTTCAGCGGAGACTAGCAGAAACTTC. Its translation: CASSSAETSRNF.

V gene TRBV25-1 combines with J gene TRBJ1-5; TRBD1 is a possible D gene (6 bases). Germline V lookup: CDR1 MGHDK, CDR2 SYGVNS. V dropped 5 bases and J dropped 5 bases, with 13 bases sitting between them. CDR3 length: 14 amino acids. DNA for the CDR3: TGTGCCAGCAGTAGAACAGGGCGGGATCAGCCCCAGCATTTT. Translated, it gives CASSRTGRDQPQHF.

This rearrangement joins TRBV6-6 to TRBJ2-1; D is unresolved. Trimming left V 8 bases short and J 0 bases short, with 17 bases between. Germline loops: CDR1 MNHNY, CDR2 SVGAGI (reference sequence). The CDR3 consists of 16 residues. As DNA, the CDR3 is TGTGCCAGCCTAGGGATAGGGTTAAGCTCCTACAATGAGCAGTTCTTC. Amino acids: CASLGIGLSSYNEQFF.

This clone has only a few counts. This chain uses TRBV4-3 with TRBJ2-3; tentatively, D is TRBD1 or TRBD2 (5 bases each). CDR1 is LGHNA and CDR2 is YSLEER in the germline V gene. The CDR3 is 18 residues long. Trimming shortened V by 0 bases and J by 2 bases, and 18 bases separated the two germline ends. CDR3 in DNA: TGCGCCAGCAGCCAAGATTTTAGGCTAGCTGGGGCCACAGATACGCAGTATTTT. Encoded protein: CASSQDFRLAGATDTQYF.

This rearrangement joins TRBV7-8 to TRBJ1-1; D is unclear. Trimming removed 5 bases from V and 1 base from J, with 14 bases in between. Germline V gives CDR1 SGHVS, CDR2 FQNEAQ. This CDR3 is built from 15 residues. CDR3 amino acids: CASSPLSPQNTEAFF. CDR3 in DNA: TGTGCCAGCAGCCCTCTGTCACCACAGAACACTGAAGCTTTCTTT.

The gene calls are TRBV6-4 and TRBJ2-1, with D maybe TRBD2 (6 bases). Trimming left V 6 bases short and J 0 bases short, with 9 bases between. From germline, CDR1 is MRHNA and CDR2 SNTAGT. The length of the CDR3 is 14 residues. Here the CDR3 DNA reads TGTGCCAGCAGCCCGACTAGCTCCTACAATGAGCAGTTCTTC. Translation gives CASSPTSSYNEQFF.

The CDR3 is CASSEGGINYGYTF. The CDR3 region has the DNA TGTGCCAGCAGTGAAGGAGGCATAAACTATGGCTACACCTTC. This chain uses TRBV2 with TRBJ1-2, with D uncertain. Trimming left V 1 base short and J 2 bases short, with 8 bases between. The CDR3 covers 14 residues. Looked up from germline, CDR1 is SNHLY and CDR2 is FYNNEI.

V and J are TRBV7-9 and TRBJ2-7; perhaps D is TRBD1 or TRBD2 (7 bases each). The CDR3 length is 15 residues. V shed 5 bases and J shed 2 bases, with 16 bases lying between them. Germline CDR1 reads SEHNR; CDR2 reads FQNEAQ (reference sequence). The CDR3 loop reads CASSERDSVTYEQYF. The CDR3 DNA reads as TGTGCCAGCAGCGAGCGGGACAGTGTAACCTACGAGCAGTACTTC.

The chain joins TRBV5-1 to TRBJ1-3, with D perhaps matching TRBD1 (5 bases). This CDR3 comprises 14 residues. With 7 bases removed from V and 0 bases from J, the gap between germline ends came to 11 bases. Germline assignment: CDR1 SGHRS and CDR2 YFSETQ. The CDR3 sequence is CASFFQGSGNTIYF. In DNA form, the CDR3 reads TGCGCCAGCTTCTTCCAGGGCTCTGGAAACACCATATATTTT.

This rearrangement joins TRBV6-5 to TRBJ1-3; maybe TRBD1 (5 bases). The CDR3 totals 15 residues. CDR1 and CDR2 from the germline V gene are MNHEY and SVGAGI. Trimming shortened V by 0 bases and J by 0 bases, and 6 bases separated the two germline ends. The CDR3 region has the DNA TGTGCCAGCAGTTACTCGGGGCGCTCTGGAAACACCATATATTTT. Translated: CASSYSGRSGNTIYF.

J is TRBJ2-5 and V is TRBV10-1, with 7 bases matching TRBD1. CDR1 and CDR2 (germline): WNHNN, SYGVQD (reference sequence). Trimming at V came to 8 bases and at J to 5 bases, leaving 8 bases not matched to a gene. The CDR3 extends over 13 amino acids. The CDR3 coding sequence is TGCGCCAGCTCGACAGGGCCCGGGGAGACCCAGTACTTC. Encoded protein: CASSTGPGETQYF.

This clone was recorded once. V and J are TRBV9 and TRBJ1-4; TRBD1 agrees at 8 bases. V shed 2 bases, J shed 5 bases, and the junction held 5 bases outside the gene matches. The CDR3 runs 15 residues. Per germline, CDR1 SGDLS and CDR2 YYNGEE. CDR3 region: CASSVAGGKNEKLFF. In DNA, the CDR3 is TGTGCCAGCAGCGTCGCAGGGGGCAAAAATGAAAAACTGTTTTTT.

The chain carries TRBV20-1 and TRBJ1-1; D is unresolved. CDR3 length: 9 amino acids. CDR1 is DFQATT, CDR2 SNEGSKA, per germline (reference sequence). The V and J ends lost 6 bases and 11 bases respectively, with 10 bases between them. CDR3 nucleotide sequence: TGCAGTGCCCGGTATCCCGCTTTCTTT. Translated: CSARYPAFF.

The V and J genes are TRBV7-2 and TRBJ1-1; D is possibly TRBD1 (5 bases). Germline lookup yields CDR1 SGHTA and CDR2 FQGNSA. This CDR3 comprises 14 residues. V lost 1 base and J 8 bases, leaving 14 bases between the germline ends. In DNA, the CDR3 is TGTGCCAGCAGCTTAGGGCTCGGGCAGGGCGAAGCTTTCTTT. Protein: CASSLGLGQGEAFF. Full variable domain (missing parts from reference TRBV7-2 and TRBJ1-1): GAGVSQSPSNKVTEKGKDVELRCDPISGHTALYWYRQSLGQGLEFLIYFQGNSAPDKSGLPSDRFSAERTGGSVSTLTIQRTQQEDSAVYLCASSLGLGQGEAFFGQGTRLTVV.

This chain connects TRBV18 to TRBJ1-1, with unresolved D. Per the germline V gene, CDR1 is KGHSH and CDR2 is LQKENI. The CDR3 runs 12 residues. The V gene lost 5 bases and the J gene lost 2 bases, with 6 bases spanning the gap. CDR3 nucleotide sequence: TGTGCCAGCTCAAGGATTAACACTGAAGCTTTCTTT. Protein sequence: CASSRINTEAFF. The complete variable domain, with remaining parts taken from reference TRBV18 and TRBJ1-1, reads NAGVMQNPRHLVRRRGQEARLRCSPMKGHSHVYWYRQLPEEGLKFMVYLQKENIIDESGMPKERFSAEFPKEGPSILRIQQVVRGDSAAYFCASSRINTEAFFGQGTRLTVV.

This clone appeared once. V gene TRBV19 combines with J gene TRBJ1-5; TRBD1 agrees at 10 bases. CDR3 length equals 15 residues. Germline V gene data show CDR1 as LNHDA and CDR2 as SQIVND (reference sequence). V shed 5 bases and J 5 bases; nucleotides not matched to a gene: 6. Here the CDR3 reads CASSEWGQGYQPQHF. In DNA, the CDR3 is TGTGCCAGTAGTGAGTGGGGACAGGGGTATCAGCCCCAGCATTTT. The full variable domain, its missing parts supplied by reference TRBV19 and TRBJ1-5, is DGGITQSPKYLFRKEGQNVTLSCEQNLNHDAMYWYRQDPGQGLRLIYYSQIVNDFQKGDIAEGYSVSREKKESFPLTVTSAQKNPTAFYLCASSEWGQGYQPQHFGDGTRLSIL.

The rearrangement links TRBV5-1 to TRBJ1-3, with TRBD1 identical over 9 bases. The CDR3 is made up of 16 amino acids. Germline values: CDR1 SGHRS, CDR2 YFSETQ. Unmatched junction bases numbered 9, after V lost 4 bases and J lost 4 bases. Here the CDR3 DNA reads TGCGCCAGCAGCCATCTGGGACAGGGTGCAGGAAACACCATATATTTT. Protein sequence: CASSHLGQGAGNTIYF.

The genes are TRBV12-5 and TRBJ1-5; D gene unclear. CDR1 LGHNT and CDR2 FRNRAP come from the germline V gene. V was cut by 7 bases and J by 3 bases, with 16 bases left in between. CDR3 length: 15 residues. CDR3 loop: CASVHMDGSNQPQHF. CDR3 sequence (DNA): TGTGCTAGTGTTCATATGGACGGATCCAATCAGCCCCAGCATTTT. The whole variable domain, filled in from reference TRBV12-5 and TRBJ1-5, reads DARVTQTPRHKVTEMGQEVTMRCQPILGHNTVFWYRQTMMQGLELLAYFRNRAPLDDSGMPKDRFSAEMPDATLATLKIQPSEPRDSAVYFCASVHMDGSNQPQHFGDGTRLSIL.

V is TRBV4-2 and J is TRBJ2-5; 12 bases are a match to TRBD2. Germline V gene data show CDR1 as LGHNA and CDR2 as YNFKEQ. This CDR3 is built from 17 residues. The trim removed 0 bases at V and 1 base at J, leaving 3 bases unmatched. This CDR3 is CASSQELLAGGQETQYF. DNA of the CDR3: TGTGCCAGCAGCCAAGAGTTACTAGCGGGGGGCCAAGAGACCCAGTACTTC.

Comments on this clone: One end of the junction does not line up with germline, which may come from a read error. V usage is TRBV7-7 and J usage is TRBJ2-7; possibly TRBD1 or TRBD2 for D (5 bases each). In germline, CDR1 is SSHAT, CDR2 FNYEAQ (reference sequence). CDR3 length equals 15 residues. Written as DNA, the CDR3 is TGTGCTAGCAGCCCCGGGGCCGGGGCAGAATACGAGCAGTACTTC. Its protein is CASSPGAGAEYEQYF. Complete variable domain (other parts from reference TRBV7-7 and TRBJ2-7): GAGVSQSPRYKVTKRGQDVTLRCDPISSHATLYWYQQALGQGPEFLTYFNYEAQPDKSGLPSDRFSAERPEGSISTLTIQRTEQRDSAMYRCASSPGAGAEYEQYFGPGTRLTVT.

This clone has just a few counts. V usage is TRBV5-4 and J usage is TRBJ1-4; the match to TRBD1 covers 9 bases. This CDR3 comprises 14 residues. V shed 4 bases, J shed 6 bases, and the junction held 4 bases outside the gene matches. The V gene's germline CDR1 is SGHNT and CDR2 YYREEE (reference sequence). The chain's CDR3 is CASSLDRGDEKLFF. For the CDR3, the DNA is TGTGCCAGCAGCCTGGACAGGGGAGATGAAAAACTGTTTTTT.

The J gene is TRBJ2-1, the V gene TRBV19, with 9 bases aligning to TRBD2. The CDR3 is 17 amino acids. V lost 6 bases, J lost 5 bases, and 14 bases stayed unmatched. Germline lookup yields CDR1 LNHDA and CDR2 SQIVND (reference sequence). The CDR3 DNA follows: TGTGCCAGTAGCGCGGGGCTAGCGGGGATGGTTCACAATGAGCAGTTCTTC. Its protein is CASSAGLAGMVHNEQFF.